A selection of T cell receptor beta chains follows, all from one sample in a study of T cell changes during pregnancy in multiple sclerosis. The protocol was immunoSEQ multiplex PCR, while the TCRdb copy is restricted to in-frame clones and leaves out a portion. Seen here are fewer than 45,000 clones, approximately 94% observed once, and the top ten hold roughly 0.6%. Sequencing was performed on CD4+ T cells from peripheral blood mononuclear cells, taken in the third trimester of pregnancy. The receptor source for this set is a female donor with multiple sclerosis, enrolled in a pregnancy study. CDR3s include the opening cysteine and the closing phenylalanine or tryptophan. The D gene is left open where the match is weak. The size of a clone is reported for some rows only, either as once, few or many, or as a class for expanded clones.

J gene	D gene	clone size	V gene	CDR3 protein	CDR3 DNA
TRBJ2-2	NA	NA	TRBV9	CASSVAYRTANTGELFF	TGTGCCAGCAGCGTAGCTTATAGGACAGCGAACACCGGGGAGCTGTTTTTT
TRBJ2-5	TRBD2	NA	TRBV7-2	CASSPLPGGRETQYF	TGTGCCAGCTCACCTTTACCGGGGGGGCGGGAGACCCAGTACTTC
TRBJ1-1	TRBD1	NA	TRBV5-1	CASSFSGTVNTEAFF	TGCGCCAGCAGCTTTTCCGGGACAGTGAACACTGAAGCTTTCTTT
TRBJ2-1	NA	NA	TRBV5-1	CASSLPGVGNEQFF	TGCGCCAGCAGCTTGCCGGGAGTAGGAAATGAGCAGTTCTTC
TRBJ1-6	NA	NA	TRBV7-2	CASSLGIRSPLHF	TGTGCCAGCAGTCTAGGTATTCGTTCACCCCTCCACTTT
TRBJ1-5	NA	NA	TRBV5-5	CASSPDRAGQPQHF	TGTGCCAGCAGCCCGGACCGGGCGGGTCAGCCCCAGCATTTT
TRBJ2-7	TRBD2	NA	TRBV30	CAWSEGGDEQYF	TGTGCCTGGAGTGAGGGAGGGGACGAGCAGTACTTC
TRBJ2-7	NA	NA	TRBV6-1	CASSDGGPPSYEQYF	TGTGCCAGCAGTGATGGAGGTCCGCCCTCCTACGAGCAGTACTTC
TRBJ2-7	TRBD1	NA	TRBV5-1	CASSSGQGRFYEQYF	TGCGCCAGCAGCTCGGGACAGGGCCGCTTCTACGAGCAGTACTTC
TRBJ2-3	NA	once	TRBV15	CATSREQGMDPTQYF	TGTGCCACCAGCAGAGAACAGGGAATGGACCCTACGCAGTATTTT
TRBJ1-1	TRBD1	NA	TRBV7-8	CASSLRQGVNTEAFF	TGTGCCAGCAGCTTGCGACAGGGAGTGAACACTGAAGCTTTCTTT
TRBJ2-1	NA	NA	TRBV28	CASSHGGQRVYNEQFF	TGTGCCAGCAGTCATGGTGGCCAGCGGGTGTACAATGAGCAGTTCTTC
TRBJ1-1	NA	NA	TRBV5-1	CASSVEGGGEAFF	TGCGCCAGCAGCGTCGAAGGGGGGGGTGAAGCTTTCTTT
TRBJ2-3	TRBD2	NA	TRBV2	CASTLSGGTDTQYF	TGTGCCAGCACCCTGAGCGGGGGCACAGATACGCAGTATTTT
TRBJ2-3	NA	NA	TRBV6-7	CASSIGKGADTQYF	TGTGCCAGCTCCATAGGGAAAGGGGCAGATACGCAGTATTTT
TRBJ2-1	NA	NA	TRBV7-3	CASSLGLSSYNEQFF	TGTGCCAGCAGCTTAGGACTGAGCTCCTACAATGAGCAGTTCTTC
TRBJ2-5	TRBD2	NA	TRBV7-6	CASSQWTSGAGETQYF	TGTGCCAGCAGCCAGTGGACTAGCGGGGCGGGGGAGACCCAGTACTTC
TRBJ1-3	NA	NA	TRBV21-1	CASSTTGHSGNTIYF	TGTGCCAGCAGCACCACAGGGCACTCTGGAAACACCATATATTTT
TRBJ2-5	NA	NA	TRBV5-4	CASSFTGWETQYF	TGTGCCAGCAGCTTTACAGGGTGGGAGACCCAGTACTTC
TRBJ1-5	NA	once	TRBV28	CASSLMAQPQHF	TGTGCCAGCAGTTTGATGGCTCAGCCCCAGCATTTT
TRBJ1-3	NA	NA	TRBV28	CASTRTGNTIYF	TGTGCCAGCACTCGTACTGGAAACACCATATATTTT